A selection of T cell receptor beta chains follows, all from one sample in a study of identical twins. Each CDR3 protein gets one entry after TCRdb re-called the 5' RACE reads with MiXCR. The sample yields 150,000 or so distinct CDR3 sequences, under 4.5% seen once. Sequencing was carried out using memory T cells sorted from blood. The receptors were sampled from a man aged 18 to 29 in good health. Each CDR3 is given with its conserved first and last residue. A D gene is named only where the DNA matches it firmly. Size is omitted from some rows. Given values are once, few, many or a class for expanded clones.

v_call	clone_size	cdr3_length	d_call	j_call	cdr3_aa	cdr3_nt
TRBV12-3/TRBV12-4	many	10	NA	TRBJ2-3	CATDVDTQYF	TGTGCCACGGACGTGGATACGCAGTATTTT
TRBV20-1	many	16	TRBD1	TRBJ1-2	CSATPPAGGYVNGYTF	TGCAGTGCCACCCCCCCGGCAGGGGGTTATGTAAATGGCTACACCTTC
TRBV2	many	14	TRBD1	TRBJ1-6	CASSGGQGRSPLHF	TGTGCCAGCAGTGGAGGACAGGGGCGGTCACCCCTCCACTTT
TRBV9	many	15	TRBD1	TRBJ2-5	CASSATGGRVETQYF	TGTGCCAGCAGCGCGACAGGGGGAAGGGTAGAGACCCAGTACTTC
TRBV20-1	many	15	NA	TRBJ1-4	CSASAQTGSSEKLFF	TGCAGTGCTAGTGCCCAAACAGGGTCTAGTGAAAAACTGTTTTTT
TRBV28	many	11	TRBD2	TRBJ2-1	CASSGLDRQFF	TGTGCCAGCAGCGGACTAGATAGGCAGTTCTTC
TRBV19	many	14	NA	TRBJ1-1	CASSITARRTEAFF	TGTGCCAGTAGTATAACAGCTCGGAGGACTGAAGCTTTCTTT
TRBV6-1	NA	11	NA	TRBJ1-3	CASVDLNTIYF	TGTGCCAGCGTGGACCTGAACACCATATATTTT
TRBV6-1	many	14	TRBD1	TRBJ1-5	CASTKGQGSQPQHF	TGTGCCAGCACCAAGGGACAGGGGAGTCAGCCCCAGCATTTT
TRBV7-2	many	15	NA	TRBJ1-5	CASSSGIGTNQPQHF	TGTGCCAGCAGCTCGGGCATAGGCACCAATCAGCCCCAGCATTTT